This T cell receptor beta chain was sequenced for a study of T-cell reconstitution after alpha-beta-depleted transplantation in children. General study results and limits: Several hundred expanded graft clones reportedly supplied alpha-beta T cells about two months after transplant. Most T-cell counts and diversity one year after the transplant came from T cells that were newly produced. Elevated TCRbeta diversity at day 60 was traced, in some patients, to surviving recipient T cells and thymic progenitors.

The CDR3 covers 15 residues. V shed 4 bases, J shed 5 bases, and the junction held 7 bases outside the gene matches. The germline V gene has CDR1 LGHNA and CDR2 YSLEER. On this clonotype: What it binds is not known.

A TCRbeta library incorporating unique molecular identifiers was prepared. TCRdb redid the calling of the PCR reads with MiXCR, one entry per CDR3 protein. The table has 500,000 to 750,000 distinct CDR3 sequences, roughly 13% seen once. The receptor was isolated from a male patient younger than 18 who had a stem cell transplant for acute myeloid leukemia, so the T cells may come from the graft donor. Material: PBMCs, mostly from graft donor cells, obtained 360 days after TCRalphabeta/CD19-depleted stem cell transplant. The chain has TRBV4-3 and TRBJ2-7; TRBD1 matches 11 bases. DNA of the CDR3: TGCGCCAGCAGCCGAGGACAGGGGGCCTTCGACGAGCAGTACTTC. Encoded protein: CASSRGQGAFDEQYF.